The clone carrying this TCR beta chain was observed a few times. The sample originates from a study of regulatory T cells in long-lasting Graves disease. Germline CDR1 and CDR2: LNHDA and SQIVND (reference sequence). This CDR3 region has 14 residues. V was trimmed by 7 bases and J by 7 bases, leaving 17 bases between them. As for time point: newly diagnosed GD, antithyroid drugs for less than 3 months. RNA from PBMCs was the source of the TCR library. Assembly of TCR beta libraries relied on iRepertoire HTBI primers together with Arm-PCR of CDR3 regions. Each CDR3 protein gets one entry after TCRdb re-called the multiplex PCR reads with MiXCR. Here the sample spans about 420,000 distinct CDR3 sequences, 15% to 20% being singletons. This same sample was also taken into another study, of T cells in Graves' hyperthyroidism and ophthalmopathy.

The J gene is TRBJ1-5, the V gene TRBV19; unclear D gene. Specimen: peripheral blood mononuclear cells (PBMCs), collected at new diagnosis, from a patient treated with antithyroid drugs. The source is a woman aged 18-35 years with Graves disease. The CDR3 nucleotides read TGTGCCAGTACCATCGGTGGAAAGGGCCAGCCCCAGCATTTT. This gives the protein CASTIGGKGQPQHF.